This T cell receptor (beta chain) was identified in a study of T cell responses to AZD1222 COVID-19 vaccine. Comment on this clone: What it binds is not known.

Assay used: immunoSEQ multiplex PCR; TCRdb lists only in-frame clones, some missing. The table shows fewer than 55,000 clones, with 90% occurring only once. General study points: Mostly white British, mostly female donors; authors suggested clonal diversity may be underestimated. The peak T cell response came first, and repertoires were sampled only after it. AZD1222 recipients seropositive at baseline numbered only five or six.

Per the germline V gene, CDR1 is ENHRY and CDR2 is SYGVKD. The V gene lost 7 bases and the J gene lost 5 bases, with 18 bases spanning the gap. This CDR3 is 14 amino acids long. V gene TRBV10-3 combines with J gene TRBJ2-7; D is possibly TRBD1 or TRBD2 (5 bases each). Specimen: peripheral blood, collected 28 days after the second AZD1222 dose. The clonotype was recovered from an adult who received the AZD1222 COVID-19 vaccine. DNA for the CDR3: TGTGCCATCACGAGGGAAGGGGTAATCCACGAGCAGTACTTC. Its protein product is CAITREGVIHEQYF.